The present T cell receptor beta chain was sequenced within a study of patients and donors after allogeneic stem cell transplantation. CDR1 and CDR2 (germline): DFQATT, SNEGSKA (reference sequence). CDR3 length: 16 amino acids. V shed 2 bases and J 2 bases; nucleotides not matched to a gene: 7. TCRdb ran MiXCR on the RT-PCR reads and lists one entry per CDR3 protein. The sample yields about 960,000 distinct CDR3 sequences, more than 15% seen once. The chain joins TRBV20-1 to TRBJ2-2; 8 bases are shared with TRBD2. Sequenced sample: blood, either unsorted or a sorted T cell fraction (not recorded which). The TCR comes from a human donor who was either an allogeneic HSCT recipient or a stem cell or donor lymphocyte infusion donor (not recorded which). It is not recorded whose cells these are; they may come from a transplant donor. The CDR3 loop reads CSARKAGEPNTGELFF. The CDR3 coding sequence is TGCAGTGCTAGAAAAGCGGGGGAGCCCAACACCGGGGAGCTGTTTTTT.